The rows below give T cell receptor beta chains drawn from one sample of a study of patients and donors after allogeneic stem cell transplantation. TCRdb reanalysed the RT-PCR reads using MiXCR and keeps one entry per CDR3 protein. The table shows some 17,000 distinct CDR3 sequences, with approximately 30% occurring only once. Input material: blood, either unsorted or a sorted T cell fraction (not recorded which). The receptors come from a human donor who was either an allogeneic HSCT recipient or a stem cell or donor lymphocyte infusion donor (not recorded which). It is not recorded whose cells these are; they may come from a transplant donor. Both conserved end residues are part of each CDR3. Fields, in order: V gene, J gene, clone size, D gene, CDR3 DNA, CDR3 protein. A D gene is named only where the DNA matches it firmly. Rows give clone size only sometimes, using once, few, many, or a class for an expanded clone.

TRBV4-1	TRBJ1-5	few	.	TGCGCCAGCAGCCAAGACGGGGGCAATCAGCCCCAGCATTTT	CASSQDGGNQPQHF
TRBV12-3/TRBV12-4	TRBJ1-1	.	.	TGTGCCAGCAGTCCTCAAGTAGTGAACACTGAAGCTTTCTTT	CASSPQVVNTEAFF
TRBV10-3	TRBJ2-7	.	TRBD2	TGTGCCATCAACCCAGGGGGTGGCAATAGCGGGGGGTACGAGCAGTACTTC	CAINPGGGNSGGYEQYF
TRBV10-3	TRBJ2-2	.	.	TGTGCCATCAGTGAACTTTTAGGGAACACCGGGGAGCTGTTTTTT	CAISELLGNTGELFF
TRBV18	TRBJ1-5	.	TRBD1	TGTGCCAGCACAGGGGGCGCGAATCAGCCCCAGCATTTT	CASTGGANQPQHF
TRBV28	TRBJ2-7	.	.	TGTGCCAGCAGTCATGCGGCCGTCTACGAGCAGTACTTC	CASSHAAVYEQYF
TRBV18	TRBJ1-2	.	.	TGTGCCAGCTCACCATCAACAGGTGACTGTGGCTACACCTTC	CASSPSTGDCGYTF
TRBV10-3	TRBJ1-2	few	.	TGTGCCATCAGCCCCGGGACGGCCCCCTATGGCTACACCTTC	CAISPGTAPYGYTF
TRBV5-6	TRBJ2-7	.	.	TGTGCCAGCAGCTTACAGAATCTCAACGAGCAGTACTTC	CASSLQNLNEQYF
TRBV6-1	TRBJ2-3	few	.	TGTGCCAGCACTAAGGAACCTTTACGAGATACGCAGTATTTT	CASTKEPLRDTQYF
TRBV6-6	TRBJ1-2	.	TRBD1	TGTGCCAGCAGTCCCGGCCGGGACAGGGGATCCGATGGCTACACCTTC	CASSPGRDRGSDGYTF
TRBV5-1	TRBJ1-3	.	.	TGCGCCAGCAGCTTGGGAGCAGGACCGAGCTCTGGAAACACCATATATTTT	CASSLGAGPSSGNTIYF
TRBV28	TRBJ1-3	few	.	TGTGCTGCTCAGGGTGCATCCGGAAACACCATATATTTT	CAAQGASGNTIYF
TRBV15	TRBJ1-1	few	.	TGTGCCACCAGCAGAGTCAGGGGTCCTGAAGCTTTCTTT	CATSRVRGPEAFF
TRBV5-1	TRBJ2-3	.	.	TGCGCCAGCTCCTTCGGCAGGGCCCCTTCCACAGATACGCAGTATTTT	CASSFGRAPSTDTQYF
TRBV5-6	TRBJ1-2	many	.	TGTGCCAGCAGCTGGATATACGGGACGGGCTATGGCTACACCTTC	CASSWIYGTGYGYTF
TRBV14	TRBJ2-1	.	TRBD2	TGTGCCAGCAGCCAAGACCCTAGCGGGCTCAATGAGCAGTTCTTC	CASSQDPSGLNEQFF
TRBV7-8	TRBJ1-2	few	.	TGTGCCAGCAGCGTGCAGCTGAGGCCGTGTCCTAACTATGGCTACACCTTC	CASSVQLRPCPNYGYTF
TRBV5-1	TRBJ1-6	few	.	TGCGCCAGCAGCCGGGAGGGCCTAAGGAGCTCCTATAATTCACCCCTCCACTTT	CASSREGLRSSYNSPLHF
TRBV9	TRBJ2-3	.	.	TGTGCCAGCAGCGTACTCGTCACAGATACGCAGTATTTT	CASSVLVTDTQYF
TRBV7-9	TRBJ1-2	few	.	TGTGCCAGCAGCTGGGGTGACCAGGCCGGCTACACCTTC	CASSWGDQAGYTF
TRBV20-1	TRBJ1-2	.	.	TGCAGTGCCACCCGGAGCGGGAAGGGGGATGGCTACACCTTC	CSATRSGKGDGYTF
TRBV20-1	TRBJ1-6	.	.	TGCAGTGCTCACCGGAGGGACGACAGAACCAATTCACCCCTCCACTTT	CSAHRRDDRTNSPLHF
TRBV20-1	TRBJ1-4	few	TRBD1	TGCAGTGCACGGACAGGGGCGCCTGAAAAACTGTTTTTT	CSARTGAPEKLFF
TRBV28	TRBJ1-2	.	.	TGTGCCAGCAGTATGGCGTACTATGGCTACACCTTC	CASSMAYYGYTF